A selection of T cell receptor beta chains follows, all from one sample in a study of blood T cell repertoires in COVID-19. Repertoires were generated with immunoSEQ multiplex PCR, while TCRdb's copy carries only in-frame clones and drops some. Here the sample spans around 260,000 clones, about 91% being singletons. The sample comprised peripheral blood. These receptors all stem from a young adult with COVID-19, enrolled during active disease. CDR3s leave out the opening cysteine and the closing phenylalanine or tryptophan.

CDR3 protein: ATSDLKGAMHGYT; CDR3 length: 13; J gene: TRBJ1-2; V gene: TRBV24-1
CDR3 protein: ASSLDSTGMNTEAF; CDR3 length: 14; J gene: TRBJ1-1; V gene: TRBV5-4
CDR3 protein: ASSPETSYGKETQY; CDR3 length: 14; J gene: TRBJ2-5; V gene: TRBV11-2
CDR3 protein: ASSLGLAQTQY; CDR3 length: 11; J gene: TRBJ2-5; V gene: TRBV28
CDR3 protein: ASSLQGGTYNEQF; CDR3 length: 13; J gene: TRBJ2-1; V gene: TRBV18
CDR3 protein: ASSQAVQGGGYT; CDR3 length: 12; J gene: TRBJ1-2; V gene: TRBV3-1/TRBV3-2
CDR3 protein: ASSTRQGPKTGTGNSPLH; CDR3 length: 18; J gene: TRBJ1-6; V gene: TRBV27
CDR3 protein: TSPEGLAGAKAEEDTQY; CDR3 length: 17; J gene: TRBJ2-3; V gene: TRBV1
CDR3 protein: ASRPRGLADTEAF; CDR3 length: 13; J gene: TRBJ1-1; V gene: TRBV27
CDR3 protein: ASSLTGTGATGANVLT; CDR3 length: 16; J gene: TRBJ2-6; V gene: TRBV9
CDR3 protein: ASSKRQGANTGELF; CDR3 length: 14; J gene: TRBJ2-2; V gene: TRBV9
CDR3 protein: ASSPGEGEVYEQY; CDR3 length: 13; J gene: TRBJ2-7; V gene: TRBV5-6
CDR3 protein: ASSLRRNYEQY; CDR3 length: 11; J gene: TRBJ2-7; V gene: TRBV7-3
CDR3 protein: ASSPTDTDTQY; CDR3 length: 11; J gene: TRBJ2-3; V gene: TRBV7-9
CDR3 protein: ASSQGAAWNTEAF; CDR3 length: 13; J gene: TRBJ1-1; V gene: TRBV4-3
CDR3 protein: ASQGRENNEQF; CDR3 length: 11; J gene: TRBJ2-1; V gene: TRBV5-4
CDR3 protein: ASSLQRGTGTDTQY; CDR3 length: 14; J gene: TRBJ2-3; V gene: TRBV7-9
CDR3 protein: ASSPGTGLGNTEAF; CDR3 length: 14; J gene: TRBJ1-1; V gene: TRBV7-9
CDR3 protein: SVFDTGQGDYEQY; CDR3 length: 13; J gene: TRBJ2-7; V gene: TRBV29-1
CDR3 protein: ASSYGTGLRETQY; CDR3 length: 13; J gene: TRBJ2-5; V gene: TRBV6-7
CDR3 protein: ASRGTGGHEQY; CDR3 length: 11; J gene: TRBJ2-7; V gene: TRBV28
CDR3 protein: AISESLAATDTQY; CDR3 length: 13; J gene: TRBJ2-3; V gene: TRBV10-3
CDR3 protein: ASSQEHLYHYEQY; CDR3 length: 13; J gene: TRBJ2-7; V gene: TRBV4-3
CDR3 protein: ASSLPAGKVPYEQY; CDR3 length: 14; J gene: TRBJ2-7; V gene: TRBV5-6
CDR3 protein: ASSLGGGTEAF; CDR3 length: 11; J gene: TRBJ1-1; V gene: TRBV13
CDR3 protein: ASGLTVAGDYEQF; CDR3 length: 13; J gene: TRBJ2-1; V gene: TRBV12-5
CDR3 protein: ASSSAGTNTGELF; CDR3 length: 13; J gene: TRBJ2-2; V gene: TRBV11-3
CDR3 protein: ASSESTGSYGYT; CDR3 length: 12; J gene: TRBJ1-2; V gene: TRBV25-1
CDR3 protein: ASSERKGLGGEKLF; CDR3 length: 14; J gene: TRBJ1-4; V gene: TRBV6-1
CDR3 protein: ASRSLAGGSTGELF; CDR3 length: 14; J gene: TRBJ2-2; V gene: TRBV11-2
CDR3 protein: SVQTWAGSSSGANVLT; CDR3 length: 16; J gene: TRBJ2-6; V gene: TRBV29-1
CDR3 protein: ASSPQAGDTHEQY; CDR3 length: 13; J gene: TRBJ2-7; V gene: TRBV5-4
CDR3 protein: ASKAILSGNTIY; CDR3 length: 12; J gene: TRBJ1-3; V gene: TRBV6-5
CDR3 protein: ASSLGAGQPQH; CDR3 length: 11; J gene: TRBJ1-5; V gene: TRBV19
CDR3 protein: ASSLSRLSGELF; CDR3 length: 12; J gene: TRBJ2-2; V gene: TRBV28
CDR3 protein: ASSLESPQETQY; CDR3 length: 12; J gene: TRBJ2-5; V gene: TRBV7-9
CDR3 protein: ASRSYAGEKAF; CDR3 length: 11; J gene: TRBJ1-1; V gene: TRBV7-9
CDR3 protein: ASSLATGSGAF; CDR3 length: 11; J gene: TRBJ1-1; V gene: TRBV7-8
CDR3 protein: ASSPTPGSPGELF; CDR3 length: 13; J gene: TRBJ2-2; V gene: TRBV7-9
CDR3 protein: ASSVGTGEKLF; CDR3 length: 11; J gene: TRBJ1-4; V gene: TRBV9
CDR3 protein: ASSGNSGGSQETQY; CDR3 length: 14; J gene: TRBJ2-5; V gene: TRBV5-1
CDR3 protein: ASSQGQGLGYEQY; CDR3 length: 13; J gene: TRBJ2-7; V gene: TRBV11-2
CDR3 protein: ASSYTSGYNEQF; CDR3 length: 12; J gene: TRBJ2-1; V gene: TRBV6-5
CDR3 protein: AWTLGRGSQF; CDR3 length: 10; J gene: TRBJ2-1; V gene: TRBV30
CDR3 protein: ASSPGLAYNEQF; CDR3 length: 12; J gene: TRBJ2-1; V gene: TRBV27
CDR3 protein: ASSLGQAGVSEQY; CDR3 length: 13; J gene: TRBJ2-7; V gene: TRBV7-2
CDR3 protein: SASLYNEQF; CDR3 length: 9; J gene: TRBJ2-1; V gene: TRBV20-1
CDR3 protein: ASSYGWTSGSSVYNEQF; CDR3 length: 17; J gene: TRBJ2-1; V gene: TRBV6-2/TRBV6-3
CDR3 protein: ASSRGLAGTGELF; CDR3 length: 13; J gene: TRBJ2-2; V gene: TRBV7-2
CDR3 protein: ASSPGDYEQY; CDR3 length: 10; J gene: TRBJ2-7; V gene: TRBV7-8
CDR3 protein: ASSCKQPGQAFSGANVLT; CDR3 length: 18; J gene: TRBJ2-6; V gene: TRBV12-1
CDR3 protein: ASSLVSGTFRYEQY; CDR3 length: 14; J gene: TRBJ2-7; V gene: TRBV5-4
CDR3 protein: ASSPPPGTSGRNQETQY; CDR3 length: 17; J gene: TRBJ2-5; V gene: TRBV18
CDR3 protein: SASRTYGYT; CDR3 length: 9; J gene: TRBJ1-2; V gene: TRBV20-1
CDR3 protein: ASSAKTSGRLYGGNEQF; CDR3 length: 17; J gene: TRBJ2-1; V gene: TRBV27
CDR3 protein: SVPILGEGRNTEAF; CDR3 length: 14; J gene: TRBJ1-1; V gene: TRBV29-1
CDR3 protein: ASSLSAGNGGYT; CDR3 length: 12; J gene: TRBJ1-2; V gene: TRBV5-5
CDR3 protein: ASSAGTSGRRTGELF; CDR3 length: 15; J gene: TRBJ2-2; V gene: TRBV5-6
CDR3 protein: SAGQAGEQY; CDR3 length: 9; J gene: TRBJ2-7; V gene: TRBV20-1